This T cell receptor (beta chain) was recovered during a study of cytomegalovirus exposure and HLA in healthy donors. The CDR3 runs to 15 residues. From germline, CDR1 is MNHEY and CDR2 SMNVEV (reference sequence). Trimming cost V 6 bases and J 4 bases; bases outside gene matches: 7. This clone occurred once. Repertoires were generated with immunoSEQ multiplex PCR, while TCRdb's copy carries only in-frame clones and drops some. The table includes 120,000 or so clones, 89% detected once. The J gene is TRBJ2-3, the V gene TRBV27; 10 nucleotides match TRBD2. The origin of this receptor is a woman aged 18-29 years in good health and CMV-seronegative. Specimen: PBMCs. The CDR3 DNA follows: TGTGCCAGCAGCCAAATAGCGGGAGGATCAGATACGCAGTATTTT. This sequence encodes CASSQIAGGSDTQYF.